The clone carrying this T cell receptor (beta chain) has a handful of counts. From RNA transcripts, TCR beta CDR3 regions were amplified. The HTBI primer set drove a first-round RT-PCR of the TCR CDR3. TCRdb reprocessed the multiplex PCR reads via MiXCR and lists one record per CDR3 protein. Counted here are roughly 420,000 distinct CDR3 sequences, approximately 14% occurring once; the ten biggest clones make up roughly 7.4%. The source of the sample is a study of T cells in Graves' hyperthyroidism and ophthalmopathy. The CDR3 length is 15 residues. Germline V gene sequence: CDR1 LGHNT, CDR2 FRNRAP. J gave up 1 base and V 6 bases, and 2 bases lay outside the gene matches. Hyperthyroidism of Graves' type that showed no ophthalmopathy progression within 18 months was stable. Not enrolled were patients with uncontrolled infection, other autoimmune disease, pregnancy or lactation. Orbital computed tomography, thyroid ultrasound, serum thyroxine and TRAb, and clinical symptoms together informed the diagnoses.

The chain employs TRBV12-5 and TRBJ2-1; 11 bases line up with TRBD2. The sequencing sample was made of blood. The receptor was derived from a woman aged 18-29 years with Graves' hyperthyroidism. CDR3 coding DNA: TGTGCTAGTGGCTCTAGCGGGAGGTCCTACAATGAGCAGTTCTTC. Protein: CASGSSGRSYNEQFF.